The 3 T cell receptor beta chains below come from one sample, sequenced in a study of cytomegalovirus exposure and HLA in healthy donors (dated by TCRdb to 2015 to 2018). The receptor library was made with the immunoSEQ multiplex PCR assay. TCRdb took over this immuneACCESS table, retaining in-frame rearrangements with V and J assigned. Such tables are incomplete; in checked studies, under half of the missing clones stem from an unresolved V gene, and the remainder is unexplained. The sample table contains some 170,000 clones; only one count was recorded for roughly 89% of them. 1.4% of the sample belongs to the ten largest clones. Sequenced sample: PBMCs. The receptor source for this set is a woman aged 25 to 39 in good health and CMV-seronegative.

The chain carries TRBV10-2 and TRBJ2-5; the match to TRBD2 covers 9 bases. V gave up 4 bases and J gave up 5 bases; unmatched junction bases: 8. CDR1 and CDR2 from the germline V gene are WSHSY and SAAADI. The CDR3 loop spans 15 amino acids. This CDR3 is CASSVFSGGMETQYF. CDR3 nucleotides: TGCGCCAGCAGTGTGTTCAGCGGGGGGATGGAGACCCAGTACTTC.

The rearrangement joins TRBV18 to TRBJ1-1; 7 bases agree with TRBD1. The CDR3 runs 13 residues. Germline CDR1 and CDR2: KGHSH and LQKENI. With 4 bases clipped from V and 6 bases from J, the junction kept 5 bases outside the gene matches. The CDR3 loop is CASSLTGDAEAFF. CDR3 DNA: TGTGCCAGCTCACTCACAGGGGACGCTGAAGCTTTCTTT. The entire variable domain, with the rest obtained from reference TRBV18 and TRBJ1-1, is as follows: NAGVMQNPRHLVRRRGQEARLRCSPMKGHSHVYWYRQLPEEGLKFMVYLQKENIIDESGMPKERFSAEFPKEGPSILRIQQVVRGDSAAYFCASSLTGDAEAFFGQGTRLTVV.

V and J are TRBV1 and TRBJ1-1. TRBV1 is listed as a pseudogene. The CDR3 sequence is 11 residues long. The CDR3 is CTSLLYTEAFF. The CDR3 DNA follows: TGCACCAGTCTTCTATACACTGAAGCTTTCTTT.